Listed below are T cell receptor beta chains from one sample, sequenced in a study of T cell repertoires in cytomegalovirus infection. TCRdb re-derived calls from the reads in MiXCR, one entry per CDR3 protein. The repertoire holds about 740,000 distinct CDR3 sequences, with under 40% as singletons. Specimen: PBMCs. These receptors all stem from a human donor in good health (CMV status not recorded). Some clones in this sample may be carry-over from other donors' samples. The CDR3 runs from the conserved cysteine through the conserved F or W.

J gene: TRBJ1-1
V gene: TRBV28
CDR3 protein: CASRRQGFSEAFF

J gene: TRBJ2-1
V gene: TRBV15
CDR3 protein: CATSRGTNNEQFF

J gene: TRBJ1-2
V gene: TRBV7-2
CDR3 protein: CASSLDITNYGYTF

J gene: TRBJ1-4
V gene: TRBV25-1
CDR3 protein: CASSSPDSGEKLFF

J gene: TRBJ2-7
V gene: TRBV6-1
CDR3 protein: CASRRDGTGKPEQYF

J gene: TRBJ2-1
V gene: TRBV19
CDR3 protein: CASSIRYRVPHIANEQFF

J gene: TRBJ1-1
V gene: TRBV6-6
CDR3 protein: CASRSSGGLEAFF

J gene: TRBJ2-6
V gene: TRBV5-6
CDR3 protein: CASSIHGAGANVLTF

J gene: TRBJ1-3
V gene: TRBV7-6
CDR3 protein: CASSRPGNTIYF

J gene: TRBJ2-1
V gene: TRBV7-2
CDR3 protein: CASSPTVRVQFF

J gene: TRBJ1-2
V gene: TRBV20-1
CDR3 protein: CSAGDGTGIYGYTF

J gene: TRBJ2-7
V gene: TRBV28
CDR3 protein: CASNSFAGAAYEQYF

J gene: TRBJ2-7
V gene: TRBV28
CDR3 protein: CASTLFLTGGQGVREQYF

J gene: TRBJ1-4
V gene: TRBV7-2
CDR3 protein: CASSAHWTNEKLFF

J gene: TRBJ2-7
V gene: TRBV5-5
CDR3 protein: CASSLSPAGLHEQYF

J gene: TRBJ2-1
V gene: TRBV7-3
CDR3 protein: CASSWTGENEQFF

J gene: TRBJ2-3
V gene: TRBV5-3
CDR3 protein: CAGCRLGADTQYF

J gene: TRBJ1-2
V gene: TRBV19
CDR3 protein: CASSMLGQDCYTF

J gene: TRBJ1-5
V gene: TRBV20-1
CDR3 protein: CSADPRGSNQPQHF

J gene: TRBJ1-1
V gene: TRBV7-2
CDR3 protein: CASSLFRGGRVTEAFF

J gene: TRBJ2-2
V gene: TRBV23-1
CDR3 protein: CASSRPGGGDTGELFF

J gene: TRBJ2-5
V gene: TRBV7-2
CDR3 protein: CASSQPVEREWRETQYF

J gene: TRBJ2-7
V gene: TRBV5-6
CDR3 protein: CASSLEGILYEQYF

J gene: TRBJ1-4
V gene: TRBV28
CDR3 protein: CATADRNNEKLFF

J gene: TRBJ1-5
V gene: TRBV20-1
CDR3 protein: CSARGSNQPQHF

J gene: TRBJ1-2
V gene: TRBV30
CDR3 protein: CAWSAIRGTVYGYTF

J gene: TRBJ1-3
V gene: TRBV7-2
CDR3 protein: CASSLGTYGNTIYF

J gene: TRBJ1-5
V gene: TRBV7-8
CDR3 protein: CASSGDRANQPQHF

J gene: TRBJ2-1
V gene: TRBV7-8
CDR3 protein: CASSLGSGSKDEQFF

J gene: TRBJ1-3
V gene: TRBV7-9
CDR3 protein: CASSFRQSSGNTIYF

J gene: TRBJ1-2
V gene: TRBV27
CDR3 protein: CASSFRGPGTYTF

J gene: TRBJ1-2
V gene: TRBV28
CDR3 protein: CASSYTLRDRENYGYTF

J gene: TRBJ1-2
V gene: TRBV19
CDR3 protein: CASSSRWPGDGYTF

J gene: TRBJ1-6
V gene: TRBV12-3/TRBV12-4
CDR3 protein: CASSSGGPNSPLHF

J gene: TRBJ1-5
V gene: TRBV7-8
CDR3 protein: CASSSGYDDQPQHF

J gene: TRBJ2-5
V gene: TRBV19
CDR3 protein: CASRRGAAETQYF

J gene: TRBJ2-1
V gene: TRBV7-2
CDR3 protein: CASSSLGVYNEQFF

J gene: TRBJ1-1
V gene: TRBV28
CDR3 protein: CASSELTGLNTEAFF

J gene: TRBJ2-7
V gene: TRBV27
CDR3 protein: CASSKAGTAAYEQYF

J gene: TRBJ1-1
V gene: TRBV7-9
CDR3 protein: CASSDWTGNRVAFF

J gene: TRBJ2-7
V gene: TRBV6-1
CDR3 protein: CASSYFTEQYF

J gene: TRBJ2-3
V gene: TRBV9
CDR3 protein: CASSPRLAGGLDTQYF

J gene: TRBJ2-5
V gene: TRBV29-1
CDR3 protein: CSVMDRRGETQYF

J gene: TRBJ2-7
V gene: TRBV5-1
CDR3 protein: CASSLDLSEAYEQYF

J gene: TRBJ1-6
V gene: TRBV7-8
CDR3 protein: CASGVKDRNSPLHF

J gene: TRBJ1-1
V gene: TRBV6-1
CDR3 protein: CASRQGPGGEAFF

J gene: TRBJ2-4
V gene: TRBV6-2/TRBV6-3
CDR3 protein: CASSYDRTSAKNIQYF

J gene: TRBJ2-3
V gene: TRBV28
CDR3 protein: CASSSKGEITDTQYF

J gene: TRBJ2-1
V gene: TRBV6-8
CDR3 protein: CASSIAGGKEQFF

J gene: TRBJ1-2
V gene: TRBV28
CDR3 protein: CASIFNRVGYTF

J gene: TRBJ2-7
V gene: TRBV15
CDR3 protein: CATSRPNYEQYF